The 4 T cell receptor beta chains in this list originate from one sample, sequenced in a study of early T cells in non-severe SARS-CoV-2 infection. A single record per CDR3 protein comes from TCRdb applying MiXCR to the 5' RACE reads. The data show 70,000 or so distinct CDR3 sequences, roughly a tenth seen once. The sample taken for sequencing was whole blood. Every receptor here comes from an adult who was a healthcare worker with PCR-confirmed SARS-CoV-2 infection or an uninfected control (not recorded which).

The chain couples TRBV28 to TRBJ1-1; 10 bases map to TRBD1. Germline lookup yields CDR1 MDHEN and CDR2 SYDVKM. CDR3 length: 15 residues. V shed 5 bases, J shed 1 base, and the junction held 4 bases outside the gene matches. The CDR3 bases are TGTGCCAGCAGTGGGACAGGGGTAGAGAACACTGAAGCTTTCTTT. Translating gives CASSGTGVENTEAFF.

This clonotype has ten or more counts. The chain combines TRBV14 with TRBJ1-2, with D possibly matching TRBD1 (5 bases). CDR1 is SGHDN, CDR2 FVKESK, per germline. The CDR3 length is 12 residues. Trimming took off 5 bases at V and 3 bases at J, with 7 bases between the two ends. The CDR3, as DNA: TGTGCCAGCAGCGGGACCTACTATGGCTACACCTTC. This codes for CASSGTYYGYTF.

In its sample, this clonotype was seen many times. The chain carries TRBV12-3 or TRBV12-4 and TRBJ2-7; D not resolved. Trimming stripped 4 bases from V and 4 bases from J, with 5 bases between. The CDR3 has 11 amino acids. CDR3 region: CASSSKYEQYF. For the CDR3, the DNA is TGTGCCAGCAGTTCGAAATACGAGCAGTACTTC.

This clonotype was found many times. The chain couples TRBV11-2 to TRBJ2-7, with 8 positions matching TRBD2. CDR3 length: 16 residues. Germline trimming cut 1 base from V and 2 bases from J; bases unmatched to any gene: 7. Looked up from germline, CDR1 is SGHAT and CDR2 is FQNNGV. The CDR3 sequence is CASSLVFGGGTYEQYF. CDR3 coding DNA: TGTGCCAGCAGCTTAGTATTTGGCGGGGGGACCTACGAGCAGTACTTC.